This TCR beta chain is from a study of blood T cell repertoires in COVID-19. On the study more broadly: Samples representing acute and convalescent COVID-19 were sourced from the United States, Italy and Spain. Sources were T cells, B-cell-depleted T cells, or PBMCs; the material itself was cDNA or gDNA.

The germline V gene encodes CDR1 MDHEN and CDR2 SYDVKM. The ends were cut back, 3 bases at V and 5 bases at J, with 10 bases in the middle. This CDR3 is built from 13 residues. Source study methods: Estimates of nucleated cell counts were drawn from the amplification of reference gene primers. TCRdb keeps only in-frame clones here, not all; method: immunoSEQ multiplex PCR. V and J calls and clone size follow that table, whereas D and trimming were derived from the DNA. The data contain tens of thousands of clones, about 86% of them seen just once; the ten biggest clones take up 4% to 5.5%. The source of this sequence is a man aged 55-75 years with acute or convalescent COVID-19. The chain employs TRBV28 and TRBJ1-2; D might be TRBD1 (6 bases). Sample: peripheral blood. The CDR3 sequence: CASSFGGTYGYTF. The CDR3 region has the DNA TGTGCCAGCAGTTTCGGGGGGACATATGGCTACACCTTC.